The 23 T cell receptor beta chains reported below all come from one sample, sequenced in a study of T-cell memory formation after mild COVID-19. TCRdb re-called the 5' RACE reads with MiXCR, one entry per CDR3 protein. This sample has 550,000 to 650,000 distinct CDR3 sequences, with roughly 17% found just once. The sequencing sample was made of PBMCs or a T cell subset sorted from them (not recorded which). The origin of the receptors is an adult woman who had mild COVID-19 (a few samples of this study predate the infection). Cell type and time point are not known.

This clonotype turned up a few times. This chain joins TRBV20-1 and TRBJ1-5; no reliable D call. In germline, CDR1 is DFQATT, CDR2 SNEGSKA (reference sequence). The V gene lost 0 bases and the J gene lost 1 base, with 7 bases spanning the gap. The CDR3 is 14 amino acids. The CDR3 protein is CSARDVGSNQPQHF. DNA for the CDR3: TGCAGTGCTAGAGATGTGGGGAGCAATCAGCCCCAGCATTTT.

This clonotype showed up just a few times. The rearrangement joins TRBV5-5 to TRBJ2-1, with D unresolved. The CDR3 sequence is 13 residues long. CDR1 and CDR2 from the germline V gene are SGHKS and YYEKEE (reference sequence). Deletions cut 0 bases from V and 4 bases from J, with 5 bases between. The CDR3, as DNA: TGTGCCAGCAGCTTGGACAAATACAATGAGCAGTTCTTC. This gives the protein CASSLDKYNEQFF.

V gene TRBV5-1 combines with J gene TRBJ1-1; 10 bases are a match to TRBD1. This CDR3 is 16 amino acids long. J lost 2 bases, V lost 6 bases, and 10 bases had no gene match. The germline gives CDR1 SGHRS, CDR2 YFSETQ. The CDR3 loop reads CASTDRGPPSNTEAFF. For the CDR3, the DNA is TGCGCCAGCACAGACAGGGGGCCTCCTTCCAACACTGAAGCTTTCTTT.

The chain joins TRBV7-3 to TRBJ2-5, with TRBD1 as a possible D gene (6 bases). V was cut by 6 bases and J by 2 bases, with 19 bases left in between. The CDR3 runs 16 residues. Per the germline V gene, CDR1 is SGHTA and CDR2 is FQGTGA. CDR3 coding DNA: TGTGCCAGCAGTCGAACAGGGACCGCCCGACAAGAGACCCAGTACTTC. It codes for CASSRTGTARQETQYF.

The J gene is TRBJ1-5, the V gene TRBV20-1, with D hard to call. The CDR3 extends over 12 amino acids. The V end was cut by 4 bases, the J end by 0 bases, with 4 bases between. Germline values: CDR1 DFQATT, CDR2 SNEGSKA (reference sequence). This chain's CDR3 is CSATYSNQPQHF. DNA for the CDR3: TGCAGTGCTACTTATAGCAATCAGCCCCAGCATTTT.

This clonotype turned up a few times. This chain joins TRBV29-1 and TRBJ1-1; TRBD1 might be the D (5 bases). CDR1 and CDR2 from the germline V gene are SQVTM and ANQGSEA. The CDR3 extends over 15 amino acids. V was pared by 6 bases and J by 7 bases, with 24 bases between. CDR3 sequence reads: CSVTDVGEALGEAFF. CDR3 in DNA: TGCAGCGTCACGGACGTGGGGGAGGCTCTTGGTGAAGCTTTCTTT. Full variable domain (missing parts from reference TRBV29-1 and TRBJ1-1): SAVISQKPSRDICQRGTSLTIQCQVDSQVTMMFWYRQQPGQSLTLIATANQGSEATYESGFVIDKFPISRPNLTFSTLTVSNMSPEDSSIYLCSVTDVGEALGEAFFGQGTRLTVV.

This clonotype was seen a handful of times. The rearrangement links TRBV12-3 or TRBV12-4 to TRBJ2-5, with a weak D call TRBD2 (6 bases). V dropped 6 bases and J dropped 2 bases, with 10 bases sitting between them. The CDR3 has 13 residues. The CDR3 protein is CASRKRVQETQYF. The CDR3 DNA follows: TGTGCCAGCAGGAAGCGGGTACAAGAGACCCAGTACTTC.

The chain uses TRBV2 and TRBJ1-6; 8 bases line up with TRBD1. This CDR3 has 14 residues. From germline, CDR1 is SNHLY and CDR2 FYNNEI. V trimming: 5 bases; J trimming: 13 bases; junction bases outside the gene matches: 10. CDR3 sequence: CASSRGQGLSPLHF. The CDR3 DNA reads as TGTGCCAGCAGTCGAGGACAGGGTCTCAGTCCCCTCCACTTT.

This clonotype was picked up many times. V and J are TRBV7-6 and TRBJ2-3; 7 nucleotides agree with TRBD2. The ends lost 3 bases at V and 0 bases at J; junction bases unmatched: 9. The CDR3 totals 17 residues. The V gene's germline CDR1 is SGHVS and CDR2 FNYEAQ. CDR3 protein: CASSFPASGISTDTQYF. The CDR3 coding sequence is TGTGCCAGCAGCTTCCCCGCTAGCGGAATTAGCACAGATACGCAGTATTTT.

The V gene is TRBV18, the J gene TRBJ1-5; perhaps TRBD1 as D (5 bases). Between the trimmed V and J ends, which lost 3 bases and 2 bases, there was a span of 14 bases. Germline CDR1 is KGHSH and CDR2 is LQKENI. The CDR3 extends over 16 amino acids. The CDR3 DNA reads as TGTGCCAGCTCACCCGGGGGGGTCGCGGGCAATCAGCCCCAGCATTTT. It specifies CASSPGGVAGNQPQHF.

This clonotype was picked up a small number of times. This chain connects TRBV6-6 to TRBJ2-3; 7 nucleotides line up with TRBD2. The V gene end was trimmed by 6 bases and the J gene end by 6 bases; junction bases not matched to a gene: 3. Germline values: CDR1 MNHNY, CDR2 SVGAGI (reference sequence). The CDR3 loop spans 12 amino acids. CDR3 sequence: CASSWDYDTQYF. The CDR3 bases are TGTGCCAGCAGCTGGGACTACGATACGCAGTATTTT.

The V and J genes are TRBV7-9 and TRBJ1-1; D gene ambiguous. The length of the CDR3 is 14 residues. Germline V CDR1 and CDR2: SEHNR, FQNEAQ (reference sequence). V was shortened by 3 bases and J by 1 base, with 9 bases between the two germline ends. CDR3 sequence reads: CASSFPDGNTEAFF. CDR3 DNA sequence: TGTGCCAGCAGCTTCCCGGACGGGAACACTGAAGCTTTCTTT.

The rearrangement links TRBV7-8 to TRBJ2-3, with D tentatively TRBD2 (6 bases). V was pared by 0 bases and J by 6 bases, with 13 bases between. The CDR3 has 15 residues. CDR1 is SGHVS, CDR2 FQNEAQ, per germline. The CDR3: CASSLASGVSDTQYF. The CDR3 DNA reads TGTGCCAGCAGCTTAGCCTCGGGGGTATCGGATACGCAGTATTTT.

The table lists this clonotype with a count of one. V gene TRBV5-5 combines with J gene TRBJ1-4; perhaps TRBD1 as D (6 bases). Trimming cost V 1 base and J 6 bases, with 10 bases left between them. The CDR3 loop spans 14 amino acids. Germline V gene data show CDR1 as SGHKS and CDR2 as YYEKEE (reference sequence). CDR3 residues: CASSLIQGYEKLFF. CDR3 nucleotides: TGTGCCAGCAGCTTGATACAGGGCTATGAAAAACTGTTTTTT.

This clonotype was counted between two and nine times. The chain recombines TRBV5-4 with TRBJ2-7; TRBD1 matches 9 bases. The CDR3 contains 14 residues. V gave up 3 bases and J gave up 6 bases; unmatched junction bases: 7. Germline CDR1 reads SGHNT; CDR2 reads YYREEE (reference sequence). CDR3 amino acids: CASSSHRGPSEQYF. The CDR3 DNA sequence: TGTGCCAGCAGCTCCCACAGGGGGCCAAGCGAGCAGTACTTC.

This clonotype was observed a few times. The chain recombines TRBV5-1 with TRBJ2-5; D not certain. The V end was cut by 5 bases, the J end by 3 bases, with 5 bases between. Looked up from germline, CDR1 is SGHRS and CDR2 is YFSETQ. The CDR3 runs 11 residues. The DNA of the CDR3 is TGCGCCAGCAGGAAAGAAGAGACCCAGTACTTC. Translated, it gives CASRKEETQYF.

The rearrangement uses TRBV4-1 and TRBJ1-4, with D possibly TRBD1 on 5 matching bases. Germline CDR1 MGHRA, CDR2 YSYEKL. The length of the CDR3 is 16 residues. The V gene lost 4 bases and the J gene lost 0 bases, with 12 bases spanning the gap. The CDR3 nucleotides are TGCGCCAGCAGCCGATCCACCAGGGCAACTAATGAAAAACTGTTTTTT. Translating it yields CASSRSTRATNEKLFF.

This CDR3 is CASSDGTSSSDTQYF. As DNA, the CDR3 is TGCGCCAGCAGCGACGGAACTAGCAGTTCAGATACGCAGTATTTT. The J gene is TRBJ2-3, the V gene TRBV5-1, with TRBD2 as a possible D gene (6 bases). There are 15 residues in the CDR3. The V end was cut by 4 bases, the J end by 4 bases, with 16 bases between. The germline V gene has CDR1 SGHRS and CDR2 YFSETQ.

The genes are TRBV12-3 or TRBV12-4 and TRBJ1-1; D perhaps matches TRBD1 (5 bases). Trimming stripped 5 bases from V and 8 bases from J, with 18 bases between. This CDR3 is 14 amino acids long. DNA for the CDR3: TGTGCCAGCAGTCCCACCGGGGGGGATCGCGAAGCTTTCTTT. The encoded protein is CASSPTGGDREAFF.

V gene TRBV24-1 combines with J gene TRBJ2-3; D possibly corresponds to TRBD2 (6 bases). The CDR3 length is 15 residues. Per the germline V gene, CDR1 is KGHDR and CDR2 is SFDVKD. The V end lost 3 bases, the J end lost 4 bases, and 13 bases lay between the germline ends. The CDR3 DNA reads TGTGCCACCAGTGATCGCGGGATTCTCGCAGATACGCAGTATTTT. Protein: CATSDRGILADTQYF.

This clonotype was observed a few times. This rearrangement joins TRBV7-9 to TRBJ2-5; TRBD1 matches 7 bases. The CDR3 consists of 14 residues. The germline gives CDR1 SEHNR, CDR2 FQNEAQ (reference sequence). The J segment lost 2 bases and the V segment lost 5 bases, leaving 5 bases of the junction unmatched. CDR3 amino acids: CASSGPGQQETQYF. CDR3 coding DNA: TGTGCCAGCAGCGGCCCGGGACAGCAAGAGACCCAGTACTTC.

This chain joins TRBV25-1 and TRBJ2-5; no reliable D call. CDR3 length: 13 amino acids. CDR1 MGHDK and CDR2 SYGVNS come from the germline V gene. Deletions cut 4 bases from V and 5 bases from J, with 11 bases between. CDR3 bases: TGTGCCAGCAGTGGTCCAGCCCCGGAGACCCAGTACTTC. Its translation is CASSGPAPETQYF.

This clonotype was counted between two and nine times. The chain carries TRBV20-1 and TRBJ1-2, with 7 bases matching TRBD1. Germline V gene sequence: CDR1 DFQATT, CDR2 SNEGSKA (reference sequence). The ends lost 6 bases at V and 4 bases at J; junction bases unmatched: 14. The CDR3 has 15 residues. Written as DNA, the CDR3 is TGCAGTGCCCCCGGGACAGTCGAGGGTAGCTATGGCTACACCTTC. Translated: CSAPGTVEGSYGYTF.